These 9 T cell receptor beta chains originate from one sample sequenced in a study of OX40 agonist ivuxolimab in advanced cancers. Produced via immunoSEQ multiplex PCR; TCRdb's table is partial and in-frame only. This table holds roughly 86,000 clones, around 91% found once. The sequencing here drew on CD4+ or CD8+ T cells sorted from blood, taken in a trial of the OX40 agonist ivuxolimab. The receptors here all came from an adult with an advanced solid tumor such as melanoma, head and neck, liver or kidney cancer.

CDR3 DNA: TGTGCCAGCAGCTTAGGAGGGCCCGGGGGGGCCTACGAGCAGTACTTC. It specifies CASSLGGPGGAYEQYF. This chain joins TRBV7-2 and TRBJ2-7; 8 nucleotides align to TRBD2. Germline assignment: CDR1 SGHTA and CDR2 FQGNSA. This CDR3 comprises 16 residues. The V gene end was trimmed by 1 base and the J gene end by 2 bases; junction bases not matched to a gene: 7.

This clone was observed once. The rearrangement uses TRBV7-9 and TRBJ2-1; 12 bases are a match to TRBD2. The CDR3 has 19 amino acids. The V gene end was trimmed by 2 bases and the J gene end by 3 bases; junction bases not matched to a gene: 11. From germline, CDR1 is SEHNR and CDR2 FQNEAQ (reference sequence). DNA of the CDR3: TGTGCCAGCAGCTTAACGACAGACTGGACTAGCGGGATCTACAATGAGCAGTTCTTC. This sequence encodes CASSLTTDWTSGIYNEQFF.

This clone was detected once. The chain employs TRBV30 and TRBJ1-5; unclear D gene. Germline assignment: CDR1 GTSNPN and CDR2 SVGIG (reference sequence). CDR3 length equals 15 residues. V lost 3 bases and J lost 0, with 12 bases in between. The CDR3: CAWSAGSHSNQPQHF. The CDR3 DNA is TGTGCCTGGAGCGCCGGGAGCCATAGCAATCAGCCCCAGCATTTT.

This sequence joins TRBV2 and TRBJ2-5; 10 bases match TRBD2. The CDR3 extends over 15 amino acids. Germline-derived CDR1 and CDR2 are SNHLY and FYNNEI. V dropped 4 bases and J dropped 0; count of bases not matched to a gene: 2. DNA of the CDR3: TGTGCCAGCAGTGTAGGACTAGCGGACCAAGAGACCCAGTACTTC. Its protein product is CASSVGLADQETQYF.

This clone appeared a single time. The genes are TRBV4-2 and TRBJ2-3; D possibly matches TRBD1 or TRBD2 (6 bases each). CDR1 and CDR2 from the germline V gene are LGHNA and YNFKEQ. This CDR3 contains 14 residues. V was cut by 3 bases and J by 2 bases, with 9 bases left in between. CDR3 bases: TGTGCCAGCAGCCATTGGGGGGCCACAGATACGCAGTATTTT. Protein sequence: CASSHWGATDTQYF.

The chain links TRBV14 to TRBJ1-2, with D unclear. Germline V gene data show CDR1 as SGHDN and CDR2 as FVKESK. The CDR3 runs 13 residues. The V end was cut by 0 bases, the J end by 4 bases, with 6 bases between. CDR3 coding DNA: TGTGCCAGCAGCCAAGAAAGGTTCTATGGCTACACCTTC. It codes for CASSQERFYGYTF. The whole variable domain, remainder taken from reference TRBV14 and TRBJ1-2, is EAGVTQFPSHSVIEKGQTVTLRCDPISGHDNLYWYRRVMGKEIKFLLHFVKESKQDESGMPNNRFLAERTGGTYSTLKVQPAELEDSGVYFCASSQERFYGYTFGSGTRLTVV.

This clone was counted once. J is TRBJ2-3 and V is TRBV4-2; 8 bases fit TRBD1. From germline, CDR1 is LGHNA and CDR2 YNFKEQ. V was pared by 3 bases and J by 10 bases, with 12 bases of the junction left unmatched. The CDR3 is 15 residues long. Here the CDR3 DNA reads TGTGCCAGCAGCCAGGAGACAGGGGATGGCCGAGCGCAGTATTTT. Protein: CASSQETGDGRAQYF.

This chain joins TRBV6-5 and TRBJ2-1; the D call may be TRBD1 or TRBD2 (6 bases each). V lost 4 bases and J lost 6, with 16 bases in between. The CDR3 consists of 15 residues. Germline loops: CDR1 MNHEY, CDR2 SVGAGI. For the CDR3, the DNA is TGTGCCAGCAGTTCCGGAGGGGGGTTCAGCAATGAGCAGTTCTTC. Translation gives CASSSGGGFSNEQFF.

CDR3 sequence: CASRHPGQGSHEQYF. Written as DNA, the CDR3 is TGTGCCAGCAGACACCCCGGACAGGGTTCCCACGAGCAGTACTTC. This chain uses TRBV28 with TRBJ2-7; TRBD1 agrees at 8 bases. V shed 6 bases and J 5 bases; nucleotides not matched to a gene: 12. Germline CDR1 is MDHEN and CDR2 is SYDVKM. The length of the CDR3 is 15 residues.